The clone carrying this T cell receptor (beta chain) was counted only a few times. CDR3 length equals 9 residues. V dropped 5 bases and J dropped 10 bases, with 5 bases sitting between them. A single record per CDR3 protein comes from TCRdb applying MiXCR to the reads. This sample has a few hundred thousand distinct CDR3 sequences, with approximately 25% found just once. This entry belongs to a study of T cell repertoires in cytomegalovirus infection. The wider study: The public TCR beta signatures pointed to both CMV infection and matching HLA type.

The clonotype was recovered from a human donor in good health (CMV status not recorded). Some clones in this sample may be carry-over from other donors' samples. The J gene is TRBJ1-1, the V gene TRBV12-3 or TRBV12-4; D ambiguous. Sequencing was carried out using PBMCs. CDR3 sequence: CASSPPAFF. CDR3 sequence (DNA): TGTGCCAGCAGTCCCCCAGCTTTCTTT.